A single sample is the source of the 24 T cell receptor beta chains below, sequenced in a study of blood T cell repertoires in COVID-19 (dated by TCRdb to 2020 to 2021). Library preparation was by the immunoSEQ multiplex PCR assay. TCRdb obtained this table from immuneACCESS and retained in-frame rearrangements with V and J assigned. These tables miss some clones; where compared with another copy, unresolved V genes account for less than half of the shortfall, and the remainder is unexplained. The sample data list around 310,000 clones, and approximately 90% of these were observed just once. The ten largest clones capture 6.5% to 8% of the sample. Specimen: peripheral blood. These receptors were taken from a woman aged 25-40 years with COVID-19, enrolled during active disease.

This clone came up once. This chain uses TRBV30 with TRBJ2-7; the D gene is possibly TRBD2 (6 bases). Germline loops: CDR1 GTSNPN, CDR2 SVGIG (reference sequence). V was clipped by 7 bases and J by 4 bases, with 11 bases between them. This CDR3 has 11 amino acids. CDR3: CALAGSYEQYF. As DNA, the CDR3 is TGTGCCTTAGCCGGGAGTTACGAGCAGTACTTC.

The rearrangement joins TRBV6-5 to TRBJ1-5, with a possible D match to TRBD1 (5 bases). In germline, CDR1 is MNHEY, CDR2 SVGAGI. Trimming removed 8 bases from V and 6 bases from J, with 14 bases in between. The CDR3 runs to 13 residues. The CDR3 DNA is TGTGCCAGCCTGGGGGGGACGGGTCAGCCCCAGCATTTT. This translates into CASLGGTGQPQHF.

The CDR3 region has the DNA TGTGCCAGCAGTGTATCGGGGGTCAAAAACATTCAGTACTTC. Its protein is CASSVSGVKNIQYF. V gene TRBV2 combines with J gene TRBJ2-4; possibly TRBD2 for D (6 bases). The CDR3 is 14 residues long. V lost 4 bases, J lost 3 bases, and 10 bases lay in between. Germline values: CDR1 SNHLY, CDR2 FYNNEI.

The CDR3: CSVVPITEAFF. CDR3 nucleotides: TGCAGCGTTGTTCCTATCACTGAAGCTTTCTTT. The chain recombines TRBV29-1 with TRBJ1-1; D unclear. The V and J ends lost 4 bases and 4 bases respectively, with 7 bases between them. This CDR3 has 11 amino acids. Germline assignment: CDR1 SQVTM and CDR2 ANQGSEA.

DNA of the CDR3: TGTGCCAGCAGCCAAGATTCGGGACTAGTAAGGCCCTACGAGCAGTACTTC. Its translation is CASSQDSGLVRPYEQYF. The gene calls are TRBV3-1 (or the pseudogene TRBV3-2) and TRBJ2-7, with TRBD2 identical over 8 bases. The CDR3 is 17 amino acids. Germline V gene data show CDR1 as LGHDT and CDR2 as YNNKEL (reference sequence). The ends lost 0 bases at V and 2 bases at J; junction bases unmatched: 9.

The rearrangement joins TRBV12-3 or TRBV12-4 to TRBJ2-7; 7 bases are shared with TRBD1. Trimming cost V 5 bases and J 6 bases; bases outside gene matches: 4. This CDR3 contains 12 residues. The CDR3 loop reads CASSRRQGEQYF. The DNA for the CDR3 is TGTGCCAGCAGTCGCCGACAGGGCGAGCAGTACTTC.

This chain connects TRBV9 to TRBJ2-2; D may be TRBD2 (6 bases). From germline, CDR1 is SGDLS and CDR2 YYNGEE. V lost 3 bases and J 1 base, leaving 10 bases between the germline ends. This CDR3 spans 15 amino acids. CDR3 DNA sequence: TGTGCCAGCAGCGAGGCGGGAAAGAACACCGGGGAGCTGTTTTTT. It yields the protein CASSEAGKNTGELFF.

J is TRBJ2-5 and V is TRBV10-2, with D hard to call. This CDR3 spans 14 amino acids. The V gene's germline CDR1 is WSHSY and CDR2 SAAADI. V was trimmed by 3 bases and J by 7 bases, leaving 15 bases between them. The CDR3 loop reads CASSDPVGSGTQYF. CDR3 nucleotide sequence: TGCGCCAGCAGTGACCCGGTTGGGTCAGGGACCCAGTACTTC.

The chain has TRBV7-2 and TRBJ2-2, with 11 bases lining up with TRBD2. Germline values: CDR1 SGHTA, CDR2 FQGNSA. The CDR3 has 18 amino acids. J gave up 1 base and V 4 bases, and 8 bases lay outside the gene matches. The CDR3, as DNA: TGTGCCAGCAGCTCATTACTCGGGACTAGCGGGAACACCGGGGAGCTGTTTTTT. Translation: CASSSLLGTSGNTGELFF.

The V and J genes are TRBV19 and TRBJ1-5; 8 bases are shared with TRBD1. V gave up 5 bases and J gave up 6 bases; unmatched junction bases: 6. The CDR3 extends over 14 amino acids. Germline CDR1 reads LNHDA; CDR2 reads SQIVND (reference sequence). The DNA of the CDR3 is TGTGCCAGTAGTCGAACAGGGGGAGGTCAGCCCCAGCATTTT. Its protein is CASSRTGGGQPQHF.

The chain couples TRBV3-1 (or the pseudogene TRBV3-2) to TRBJ1-5; D is possibly TRBD1 (6 bases). This CDR3 spans 13 amino acids. The V end was cut by 4 bases, the J end by 4 bases, with 8 bases between. Germline V gene lookup returns CDR1 LGHDT and CDR2 YNNKEL (reference sequence). The CDR3 DNA sequence: TGTGCCAGCAGCCCCACAGGGAATCAGCCCCAGCATTTT. This encodes CASSPTGNQPQHF.

The chain has TRBV27 and TRBJ1-6; D unclear. Trimming took off 3 bases at V and 4 bases at J, with 7 bases between the two ends. CDR3 length equals 14 residues. Germline-derived CDR1 and CDR2 are MNHEY and SMNVEV (reference sequence). In DNA, the CDR3 is TGTGCCAGCAGTTTTGGTCTATATAATTCACCCCTCCACTTT. Protein sequence: CASSFGLYNSPLHF.

The chain recombines TRBV10-3 with TRBJ2-6; TRBD1 might be the D (6 bases). The CDR3 consists of 15 residues. V shed 0 bases and J shed 4 bases, with 7 bases lying between them. CDR1 is ENHRY and CDR2 is SYGVKD in the germline V gene. CDR3 sequence: CAISESQGGANVLTF. DNA of the CDR3: TGTGCCATCAGTGAGTCGCAGGGGGGGGCCAACGTCCTGACTTTC.

The J gene is TRBJ2-1, the V gene TRBV4-3; D gene uncertain. Germline CDR1 and CDR2: LGHNA and YSLEER. The length of the CDR3 is 12 residues. V was shortened by 6 bases and J by 3 bases, with 6 bases between the two germline ends. The CDR3 region is CASSLSYNEQFF. In DNA, the CDR3 is TGCGCCAGCAGTCTTAGCTACAATGAGCAGTTCTTC.

The chain joins TRBV29-1 to TRBJ1-1; possibly TRBD1 for D (6 bases). Between the trimmed V and J ends, which lost 4 bases and 10 bases, there was a span of 16 bases. Germline values: CDR1 SQVTM, CDR2 ANQGSEA. The CDR3 consists of 12 residues. The CDR3 loop reads CSVAANEGVAFF. DNA of the CDR3: TGCAGCGTTGCGGCGAATGAGGGGGTAGCTTTCTTT.

This chain connects TRBV7-9 to TRBJ2-6; D possibly corresponds to TRBD1 (6 bases). The germline V gene has CDR1 SEHNR and CDR2 FQNEAQ (reference sequence). This CDR3 is built from 18 residues. Trimming left V 4 bases short and J 4 bases short, with 20 bases between. CDR3 DNA sequence: TGTGCCAGCAGCTCATCCCGGACAGACGCCACCGGGGCCAACGTCCTGACTTTC. This gives the protein CASSSSRTDATGANVLTF.

The chain recombines TRBV19 with TRBJ2-3; 8 bases are shared with TRBD2. The germline gives CDR1 LNHDA, CDR2 SQIVND (reference sequence). This CDR3 region has 15 residues. The ends lost 4 bases at V and 4 bases at J; junction bases unmatched: 7. This chain's CDR3 is CASSREAGESDTQYF. CDR3 sequence (DNA): TGTGCCAGTAGTAGGGAAGCGGGAGAATCAGATACGCAGTATTTT.

The rearrangement uses TRBV2 and TRBJ2-3; D remains ambiguous. V was shortened by 4 bases and J by 1 base, with 9 bases between the two germline ends. Looked up from germline, CDR1 is SNHLY and CDR2 is FYNNEI. The length of the CDR3 is 14 residues. The CDR3 nucleotides are TGTGCCAGCAGTGGGAGAGGAGGCACAGATACGCAGTATTTT. Protein: CASSGRGGTDTQYF. Full variable domain (remainder filled in from reference TRBV2 and TRBJ2-3): EPEVTQTPSHQVTQMGQEVILRCVPISNHLYFYWYRQILGQKVEFLVSFYNNEISEKSEIFDDQFSVERPDGSNFTLKIRSTKLEDSAMYFCASSGRGGTDTQYFGPGTRLTVL.

This rearrangement joins TRBV28 to TRBJ1-1; D gene unclear. CDR1 and CDR2 from the germline V gene are MDHEN and SYDVKM. The CDR3 consists of 13 residues. V lost 5 bases, J lost 1 base, and 8 bases lay in between. The CDR3 sequence is CASSVKPNTEAFF. The CDR3 coding sequence is TGTGCCAGCAGTGTCAAGCCGAACACTGAAGCTTTCTTT.

CDR3 DNA: TGTGCCAGCAGCGCAGACGGCCTGAGGGACAATGAGCAGTTCTTC. Amino acids: CASSADGLRDNEQFF. This chain uses TRBV7-8 with TRBJ2-1; D is perhaps TRBD2 (5 bases). Trimming stripped 5 bases from V and 5 bases from J, with 16 bases between. CDR1 and CDR2 (germline): SGHVS, FQNEAQ. The CDR3 has 15 amino acids.

This rearrangement joins TRBV15 to TRBJ2-7; 11 positions match TRBD1. The CDR3 runs 15 residues. Germline V CDR1 and CDR2: LNHNV, YYDKDF (reference sequence). J was trimmed by 8 bases and V by 2 bases; bases with no gene match: 8. The CDR3 bases are TGTGCCACCAGCAGAAGCCGGGACAGGGGGGTCAAGCAGTACTTC. Encoded protein: CATSRSRDRGVKQYF.

This chain uses TRBV7-9 with TRBJ2-2; 10 nucleotides match TRBD2. In germline, CDR1 is SEHNR, CDR2 FQNEAQ (reference sequence). Trimming cost V 4 bases and J 1 base; bases outside gene matches: 3. The CDR3 extends over 16 amino acids. This chain's CDR3 is CASSSSSGRNTGELFF. The CDR3 DNA reads TGTGCCAGCAGCTCTTCTAGCGGGAGGAACACCGGGGAGCTGTTTTTT.

V usage is TRBV7-3 and J usage is TRBJ2-1; TRBD2 is a possible D gene (6 bases). The CDR3 has 17 residues. Germline V gives CDR1 SGHTA, CDR2 FQGTGA. The V end was cut by 5 bases, the J end by 0 bases, with 17 bases between. This chain's CDR3 is CASSPTPGLHSYNEQFF. CDR3 nucleotides: TGTGCCAGCAGCCCTACTCCGGGACTTCACTCCTACAATGAGCAGTTCTTC.

The chain links TRBV11-2 to TRBJ1-4, with 11 bases lining up with TRBD1. This CDR3 has 19 amino acids. CDR1 and CDR2 from the germline V gene are SGHAT and FQNNGV. J lost 3 bases, V lost 5 bases, and 14 bases had no gene match. The CDR3 sequence is CASSPTLPGQGVPNEKLFF. In nucleotides, the CDR3 is TGTGCCAGCAGCCCCACCCTTCCGGGACAGGGGGTTCCTAATGAAAAACTGTTTTTT. Based on the CDR3 plus reference TRBV11-2 and TRBJ1-4, the full variable domain is EAGVAQSPRYKIIEKRQSVAFWCNPISGHATLYWYQQILGQGPKLLIQFQNNGVVDDSQLPKDRFSAERLKGVDSTLKIQPAKLEDSAVYLCASSPTLPGQGVPNEKLFFGSGTQLSVL.